The rows below give T cell receptor beta chains drawn from one sample of a study of T cells in Graves' hyperthyroidism and ophthalmopathy. TCRdb recomputed calls from the multiplex PCR reads with MiXCR, one row per CDR3 protein. Of around 690,000 distinct CDR3 sequences in the sample, 17% were seen once. The sample was blood. These receptors were obtained from a man aged 45-60 years with Graves' hyperthyroidism. The CDR3 runs from the conserved cysteine through the conserved F or W. The D gene is left open where the match is weak. Clone sizes are given selectively: once, few, many, or a class where the clone is expanded.

clone size: NA
J gene: TRBJ2-2
D gene: NA
V gene: TRBV6-5
CDR3 protein: CASSSGAGELFF
CDR3 DNA: TGTGCCAGCAGTTCTGGGGCCGGGGAGCTGTTTTTT

clone size: NA
J gene: TRBJ1-2
D gene: NA
V gene: TRBV30
CDR3 protein: CAWSGWYGYTF
CDR3 DNA: TGTGCCTGGAGTGGGTGGTATGGCTACACCTTC

clone size: few
J gene: TRBJ2-2
D gene: TRBD2
V gene: TRBV6-1
CDR3 protein: CASRRTSGAMNTGELFF
CDR3 DNA: TGTGCCAGCAGACGGACTAGCGGGGCAATGAACACCGGGGAGCTGTTTTTT

clone size: few
J gene: TRBJ2-7
D gene: TRBD2
V gene: TRBV20-1
CDR3 protein: CSAREPSGRPEQYF
CDR3 DNA: TGCAGTGCTAGAGAGCCTAGCGGGAGGCCCGAGCAGTACTTC

clone size: few
J gene: TRBJ2-1
D gene: TRBD2
V gene: TRBV4-1
CDR3 protein: CASSQDWVGGGSYNEQFF
CDR3 DNA: TGCGCCAGCAGCCAAGATTGGGTTGGGGGGGGCTCCTACAATGAGCAGTTCTTC

clone size: few
J gene: TRBJ1-1
D gene: NA
V gene: TRBV19
CDR3 protein: CASSTSGRRGEAFF
CDR3 DNA: TGTGCCAGTAGTACTTCTGGGAGGAGGGGTGAAGCTTTCTTT

clone size: many
J gene: TRBJ2-7
D gene: NA
V gene: TRBV28
CDR3 protein: CASRNGQNYEQYF
CDR3 DNA: TGTGCCAGCAGAAACGGACAGAACTACGAGCAGTACTTC

clone size: few
J gene: TRBJ1-2
D gene: NA
V gene: TRBV5-5
CDR3 protein: CASSGVGVRGYTF
CDR3 DNA: TGTGCCAGCAGCGGGGTCGGGGTGCGGGGCTACACCTTC

clone size: few
J gene: TRBJ2-1
D gene: TRBD1
V gene: TRBV5-4
CDR3 protein: CASSRDRGRREEQFF
CDR3 DNA: TGTGCCAGCAGCAGGGACAGGGGGCGTAGGGAGGAGCAGTTCTTC

clone size: few
J gene: TRBJ2-5
D gene: NA
V gene: TRBV25-1
CDR3 protein: CASSEKRVRETQYF
CDR3 DNA: TGTGCCAGCAGTGAAAAAAGGGTCCGGGAGACCCAGTACTTC

clone size: few
J gene: TRBJ2-1
D gene: TRBD2
V gene: TRBV9
CDR3 protein: CASSVRLAEYNGQFF
CDR3 DNA: TGTGCCAGCAGCGTAAGGCTAGCGGAATACAATGGGCAGTTCTTC

clone size: NA
J gene: TRBJ2-5
D gene: NA
V gene: TRBV5-6
CDR3 protein: CASSFGDETRYF
CDR3 DNA: TGTGCCAGCAGCTTCGGTGATGAGACCCGGTACTTC

clone size: NA
J gene: TRBJ2-3
D gene: NA
V gene: TRBV7-9
CDR3 protein: CASSAPGPDTQYF
CDR3 DNA: TGTGCCAGCAGCGCCCCAGGGCCAGATACGCAGTATTTT

clone size: NA
J gene: TRBJ1-1
D gene: NA
V gene: TRBV12-3/TRBV12-4
CDR3 protein: CASSLHGVAEAFF
CDR3 DNA: TGTGCCAGCAGTTTACACGGGGTAGCTGAAGCTTTCTTT

clone size: many
J gene: TRBJ1-1
D gene: NA
V gene: TRBV28
CDR3 protein: CASSSLTLGTAEAFF
CDR3 DNA: TGTGCCAGCAGTTCATTGACACTCGGGACGGCTGAAGCTTTCTTT

clone size: few
J gene: TRBJ2-6
D gene: NA
V gene: TRBV20-1
CDR3 protein: CSATDATVSGANVLTF
CDR3 DNA: TGCAGTGCTACAGACGCTACAGTCTCTGGGGCCAACGTCCTGACTTTC

clone size: many
J gene: TRBJ2-7
D gene: TRBD1
V gene: TRBV28
CDR3 protein: CASGDRATYEQYF
CDR3 DNA: TGTGCCAGCGGAGACAGGGCTACCTACGAGCAGTACTTC

clone size: few
J gene: TRBJ2-1
D gene: NA
V gene: TRBV15
CDR3 protein: CATSRLPSGDNEQFF
CDR3 DNA: TGTGCCACCAGCAGACTACCCTCAGGGGACAATGAGCAGTTCTTC

clone size: NA
J gene: TRBJ2-7
D gene: TRBD2
V gene: TRBV6-1
CDR3 protein: CASTPFRSGSSYEQYF
CDR3 DNA: TGTGCCAGCACCCCTTTTCGTAGCGGGAGCTCCTACGAGCAGTACTTC

clone size: NA
J gene: TRBJ1-4
D gene: NA
V gene: TRBV11-2
CDR3 protein: CASSLGQATNEKLFF
CDR3 DNA: TGTGCCAGCAGCTTAGGACAAGCAACTAATGAAAAACTGTTTTTT

clone size: few
J gene: TRBJ2-2
D gene: NA
V gene: TRBV9
CDR3 protein: CASSGSSAYTGELFF
CDR3 DNA: TGTGCCAGCAGCGGATCTAGCGCCTACACCGGGGAGCTGTTTTTT

clone size: few
J gene: TRBJ2-1
D gene: TRBD2
V gene: TRBV24-1
CDR3 protein: CATEGLAGNNEQFF
CDR3 DNA: TGTGCCACCGAGGGACTAGCGGGTAACAATGAGCAGTTCTTC

clone size: NA
J gene: TRBJ1-1
D gene: TRBD1
V gene: TRBV9
CDR3 protein: CASSVEIKRGGDREMNTEAFF
CDR3 DNA: TGTGCCAGCAGCGTAGAAATAAAGAGGGGGGGGGACAGGGAGATGAACACTGAAGCTTTCTTT

clone size: few
J gene: TRBJ2-7
D gene: NA
V gene: TRBV9
CDR3 protein: CASSVTMTGYEQYF
CDR3 DNA: TGTGCCAGCAGCGTCACCATGACAGGCTACGAGCAGTACTTC

clone size: few
J gene: TRBJ2-7
D gene: TRBD1
V gene: TRBV24-1
CDR3 protein: CATSERPGQGRWNEQYF
CDR3 DNA: TGTGCCACCAGTGAACGTCCGGGACAGGGAAGGTGGAACGAGCAGTACTTC

clone size: NA
J gene: TRBJ1-1
D gene: NA
V gene: TRBV4-1
CDR3 protein: CASSQEPGTEAFF
CDR3 DNA: TGCGCCAGCAGCCAAGAACCGGGGACTGAAGCTTTCTTT

clone size: few
J gene: TRBJ2-5
D gene: TRBD2
V gene: TRBV6-2/TRBV6-3
CDR3 protein: CASSYSRAGLAGGETQYF
CDR3 DNA: TGTGCCAGCAGTTACTCGCGGGCCGGACTAGCGGGAGGAGAGACCCAGTACTTC

clone size: many
J gene: TRBJ2-7
D gene: NA
V gene: TRBV4-1
CDR3 protein: CASSQDWTESYEQYF
CDR3 DNA: TGCGCCAGCAGCCAAGACTGGACAGAGTCCTACGAGCAGTACTTC

clone size: many
J gene: TRBJ2-5
D gene: TRBD2
V gene: TRBV4-3
CDR3 protein: CASSQDSLAGLSVQYF
CDR3 DNA: TGCGCCAGCAGCCAAGATAGCCTAGCGGGCCTTTCGGTCCAGTACTTC

clone size: NA
J gene: TRBJ2-2
D gene: NA
V gene: TRBV5-1
CDR3 protein: CASSLQAGATGELFF
CDR3 DNA: TGCGCCAGCAGCTTGCAAGCCGGGGCCACCGGGGAGCTGTTTTTT

clone size: few
J gene: TRBJ2-7
D gene: NA
V gene: TRBV27
CDR3 protein: CASSLLEGGEQYF
CDR3 DNA: TGTGCCAGCAGTTTATTGGAGGGCGGCGAGCAGTACTTC

clone size: many
J gene: TRBJ1-6
D gene: NA
V gene: TRBV9
CDR3 protein: CASSVSGNNSPLHF
CDR3 DNA: TGTGCCAGCAGCGTTTCAGGCAATAATTCACCCCTCCACTTT

clone size: many
J gene: TRBJ2-2
D gene: TRBD2
V gene: TRBV12-3/TRBV12-4
CDR3 protein: CASSFVAGTSGELFF
CDR3 DNA: TGTGCCAGCAGTTTTGTAGCGGGAACTTCCGGGGAGCTGTTTTTT

clone size: many
J gene: TRBJ2-7
D gene: NA
V gene: TRBV30
CDR3 protein: CAWSGVGNEQYF
CDR3 DNA: TGTGCCTGGAGTGGAGTGGGGAATGAGCAGTACTTC

clone size: few
J gene: TRBJ2-4
D gene: NA
V gene: TRBV24-1
CDR3 protein: CATSEVAKNIQYF
CDR3 DNA: TGTGCCACCAGTGAGGTAGCCAAAAACATTCAGTACTTC

clone size: many
J gene: TRBJ2-7
D gene: NA
V gene: TRBV5-5
CDR3 protein: CASSATPPYEQYF
CDR3 DNA: TGTGCCAGCAGCGCTACACCGCCCTACGAGCAGTACTTC

clone size: NA
J gene: TRBJ2-3
D gene: TRBD2
V gene: TRBV11-2
CDR3 protein: CASSLVTSGSVSTDTQYF
CDR3 DNA: TGTGCCAGCAGCTTAGTGACTAGCGGGAGTGTTAGCACAGATACGCAGTATTTT

clone size: few
J gene: TRBJ1-5
D gene: NA
V gene: TRBV10-3
CDR3 protein: CATKEDSYNQPQHF
CDR3 DNA: TGTGCCACCAAAGAAGACAGCTACAATCAGCCCCAGCATTTT

clone size: few
J gene: TRBJ2-1
D gene: NA
V gene: TRBV5-1
CDR3 protein: CASISGPSDEQFF
CDR3 DNA: TGCGCCAGCATCTCGGGACCTTCGGATGAGCAGTTCTTC

clone size: many
J gene: TRBJ2-7
D gene: TRBD2
V gene: TRBV28
CDR3 protein: CASSFLAGAPYEQYF
CDR3 DNA: TGTGCCAGCAGTTTTTTGGCGGGAGCTCCCTACGAGCAGTACTTC

clone size: NA
J gene: TRBJ2-5
D gene: NA
V gene: TRBV20-1
CDR3 protein: CSARVQYQETQYF
CDR3 DNA: TGCAGTGCTAGAGTACAATACCAAGAGACCCAGTACTTC

clone size: NA
J gene: TRBJ2-1
D gene: TRBD1
V gene: TRBV19
CDR3 protein: CASDRGNNEQFF
CDR3 DNA: TGTGCCAGTGACAGGGGAAATAATGAGCAGTTCTTC

clone size: NA
J gene: TRBJ2-5
D gene: NA
V gene: TRBV19
CDR3 protein: CASSRGAVGEAQYF
CDR3 DNA: TGTGCCAGTAGTCGGGGGGCTGTCGGAGAGGCCCAGTACTTC